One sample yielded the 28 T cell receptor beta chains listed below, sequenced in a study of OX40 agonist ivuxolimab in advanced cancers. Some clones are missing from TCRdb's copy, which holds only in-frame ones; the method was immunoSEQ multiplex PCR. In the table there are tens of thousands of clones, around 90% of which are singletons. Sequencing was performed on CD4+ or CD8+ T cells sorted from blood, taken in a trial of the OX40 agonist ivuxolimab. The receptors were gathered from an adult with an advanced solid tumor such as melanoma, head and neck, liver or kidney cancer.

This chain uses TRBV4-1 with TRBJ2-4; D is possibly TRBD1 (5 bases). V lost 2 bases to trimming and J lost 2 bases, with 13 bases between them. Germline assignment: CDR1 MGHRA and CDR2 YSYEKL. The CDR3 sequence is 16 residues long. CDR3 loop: CASSQPAQGTKNIQYF. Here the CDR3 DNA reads TGCGCCAGCAGCCAACCAGCGCAGGGAACCAAAAACATTCAGTACTTC.

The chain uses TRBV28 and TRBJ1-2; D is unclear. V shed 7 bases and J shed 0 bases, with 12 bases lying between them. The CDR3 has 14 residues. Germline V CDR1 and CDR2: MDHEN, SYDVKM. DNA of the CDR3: TGTGCCAGCAATAGGGCCCAAGCTAACTATGGCTACACCTTC. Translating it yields CASNRAQANYGYTF.

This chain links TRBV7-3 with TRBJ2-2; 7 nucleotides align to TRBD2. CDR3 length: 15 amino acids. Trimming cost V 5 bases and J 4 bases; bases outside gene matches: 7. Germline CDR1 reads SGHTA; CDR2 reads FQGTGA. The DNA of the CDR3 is TGTGCCAGCAGCGCCGGGACTACAACCACCGGGGAGCTGTTTTTT. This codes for CASSAGTTTTGELFF.

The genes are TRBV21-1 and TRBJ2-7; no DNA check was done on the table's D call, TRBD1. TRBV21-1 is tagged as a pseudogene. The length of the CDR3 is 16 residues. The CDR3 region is CASIQRGLAYTYEQYF. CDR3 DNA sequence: TGTGCCAGCATCCAAAGGGGGTTAGCGTATACCTACGAGCAGTACTTC.

The DNA for the CDR3 is TGTGCCAGCAGTCGACCGGGACTAGCGGGCCCTGGAGCCGGGGAGCTGTTTTTT. It encodes CASSRPGLAGPGAGELFF. The rearrangement joins TRBV27 to TRBJ2-2, with TRBD2 identical over 12 bases. Trimming cost V 5 bases and J 6 bases; bases outside gene matches: 13. In germline, CDR1 is MNHEY, CDR2 SMNVEV (reference sequence). The CDR3 sequence is 18 residues long.

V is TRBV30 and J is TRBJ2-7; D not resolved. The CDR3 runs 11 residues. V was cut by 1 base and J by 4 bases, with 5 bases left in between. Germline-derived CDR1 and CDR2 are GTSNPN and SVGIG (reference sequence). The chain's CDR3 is CAWSGGYEQYF. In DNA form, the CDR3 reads TGTGCCTGGAGTGGTGGGTACGAGCAGTACTTC.

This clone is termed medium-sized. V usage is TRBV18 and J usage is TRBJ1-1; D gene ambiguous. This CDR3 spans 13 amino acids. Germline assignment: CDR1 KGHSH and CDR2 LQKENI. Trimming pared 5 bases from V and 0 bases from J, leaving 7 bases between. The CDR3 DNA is TGTGCCAGCTCAAGTGGGGTGAACACTGAAGCTTTCTTT. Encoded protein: CASSSGVNTEAFF.

The CDR3 DNA reads as TGTGCCAGCAGCCCGGGACAGAACACAGATACGCAGTATTTT. Its protein product is CASSPGQNTDTQYF. The rearrangement links TRBV7-3 to TRBJ2-3; 7 bases match TRBD1. V lost 5 bases, J lost 2 bases, and 4 bases stayed unmatched. The V gene's germline CDR1 is SGHTA and CDR2 FQGTGA. CDR3 length equals 14 residues.

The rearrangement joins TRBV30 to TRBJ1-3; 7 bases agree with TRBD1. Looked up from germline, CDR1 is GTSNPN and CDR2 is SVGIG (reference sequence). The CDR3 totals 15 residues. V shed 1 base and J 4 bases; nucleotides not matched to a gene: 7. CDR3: CAWSATRTGGNTIYF. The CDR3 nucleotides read TGTGCCTGGAGTGCGACCCGGACAGGAGGAAACACCATATATTTT.

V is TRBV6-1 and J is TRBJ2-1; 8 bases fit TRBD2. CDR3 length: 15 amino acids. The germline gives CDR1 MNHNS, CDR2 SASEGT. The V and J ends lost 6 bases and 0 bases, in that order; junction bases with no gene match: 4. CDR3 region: CASRSGSLSYNEQFF. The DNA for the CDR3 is TGTGCCAGCAGGAGCGGGAGTCTCTCCTACAATGAGCAGTTCTTC.

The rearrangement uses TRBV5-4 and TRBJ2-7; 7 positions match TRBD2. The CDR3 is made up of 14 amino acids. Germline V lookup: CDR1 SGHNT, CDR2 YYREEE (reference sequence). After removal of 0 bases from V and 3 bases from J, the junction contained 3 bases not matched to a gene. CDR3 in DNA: TGTGCCAGCAGCTTGGGGACTAGGGTCTACGAGCAGTACTTC. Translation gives CASSLGTRVYEQYF. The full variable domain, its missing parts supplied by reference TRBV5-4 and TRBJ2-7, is ETGVTQSPTHLIKTRGQQVTLRCSSQSGHNTVSWYQQALGQGPQFIFQYYREEENGRGNFPPRFSGLQFPNYSSELNVNALELDDSALYLCASSLGTRVYEQYFGPGTRLTVT.

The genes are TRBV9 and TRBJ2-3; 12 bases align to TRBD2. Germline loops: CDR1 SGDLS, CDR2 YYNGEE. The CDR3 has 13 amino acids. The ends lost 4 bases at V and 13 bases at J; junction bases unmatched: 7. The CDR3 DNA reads TGTGCCAGCAGCCCAAGGACTAGCGGGAATAAGTATTTT. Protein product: CASSPRTSGNKYF.

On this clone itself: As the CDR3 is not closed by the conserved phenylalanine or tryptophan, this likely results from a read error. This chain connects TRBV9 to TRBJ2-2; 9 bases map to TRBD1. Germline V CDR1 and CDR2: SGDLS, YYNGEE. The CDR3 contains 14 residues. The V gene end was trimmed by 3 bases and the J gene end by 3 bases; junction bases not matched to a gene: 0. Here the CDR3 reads CASSGTGDTGELFS. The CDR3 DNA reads TGTGCCAGCAGCGGGACAGGGGACACCGGGGAGCTGTTTTCT.

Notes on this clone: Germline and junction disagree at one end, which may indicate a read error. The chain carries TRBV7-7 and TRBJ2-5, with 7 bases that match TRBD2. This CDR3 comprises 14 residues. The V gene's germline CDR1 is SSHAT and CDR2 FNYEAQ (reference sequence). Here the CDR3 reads CASSLAGWEETQYF. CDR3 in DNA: TGTGCTAGCAGCTTAGCGGGTTGGGAAGAGACCCAGTACTTC.

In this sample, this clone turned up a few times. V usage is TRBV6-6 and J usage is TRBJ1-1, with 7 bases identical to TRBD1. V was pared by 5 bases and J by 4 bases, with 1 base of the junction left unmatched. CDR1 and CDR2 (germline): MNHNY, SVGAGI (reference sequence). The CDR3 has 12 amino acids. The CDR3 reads CASSPGGTEAFF. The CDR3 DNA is TGTGCCAGCAGTCCAGGGGGCACTGAAGCTTTCTTT.

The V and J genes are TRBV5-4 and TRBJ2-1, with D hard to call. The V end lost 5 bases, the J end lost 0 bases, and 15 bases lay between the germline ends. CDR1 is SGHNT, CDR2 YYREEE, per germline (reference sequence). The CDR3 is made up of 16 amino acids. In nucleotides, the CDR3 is TGTGCCAGCAGAACCGGGCGAACAAGCTCCTACAATGAGCAGTTCTTC. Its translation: CASRTGRTSSYNEQFF. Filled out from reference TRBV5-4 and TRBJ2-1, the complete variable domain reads ETGVTQSPTHLIKTRGQQVTLRCSSQSGHNTVSWYQQALGQGPQFIFQYYREEENGRGNFPPRFSGLQFPNYSSELNVNALELDDSALYLCASRTGRTSSYNEQFFGPGTRLTVL.

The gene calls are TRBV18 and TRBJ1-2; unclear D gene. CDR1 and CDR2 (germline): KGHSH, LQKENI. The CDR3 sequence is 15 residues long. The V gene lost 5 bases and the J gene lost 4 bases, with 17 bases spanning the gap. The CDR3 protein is CASSTSGRRGYGYTF. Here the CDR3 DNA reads TGTGCCAGCTCAACCTCTGGGAGACGGGGCTATGGCTACACCTTC.

CDR3 amino acids: CASSSFKRSTDTQYF. The CDR3 DNA reads TGTGCCAGCAGCTCGTTTAAGCGGAGCACAGATACGCAGTATTTT. This rearrangement joins TRBV7-9 to TRBJ2-3; TRBD2 might be the D (5 bases). Germline V lookup: CDR1 SEHNR, CDR2 FQNEAQ (reference sequence). V was cut by 4 bases and J by 0 bases, with 11 bases left in between. This CDR3 contains 15 residues.

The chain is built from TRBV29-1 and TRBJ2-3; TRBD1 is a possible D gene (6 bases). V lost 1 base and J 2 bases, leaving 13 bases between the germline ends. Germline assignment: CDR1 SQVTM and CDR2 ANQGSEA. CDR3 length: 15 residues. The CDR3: CSVEVSGHFTDTQYF. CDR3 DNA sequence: TGCAGCGTTGAAGTGTCGGGACATTTCACAGATACGCAGTATTTT.

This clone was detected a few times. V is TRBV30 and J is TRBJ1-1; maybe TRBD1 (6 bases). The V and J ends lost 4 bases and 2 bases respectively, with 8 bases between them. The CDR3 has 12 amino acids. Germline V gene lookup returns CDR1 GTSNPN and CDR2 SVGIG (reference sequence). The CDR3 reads CAWKDSNTEAFF. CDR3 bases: TGTGCCTGGAAGGACAGTAACACTGAAGCTTTCTTT.

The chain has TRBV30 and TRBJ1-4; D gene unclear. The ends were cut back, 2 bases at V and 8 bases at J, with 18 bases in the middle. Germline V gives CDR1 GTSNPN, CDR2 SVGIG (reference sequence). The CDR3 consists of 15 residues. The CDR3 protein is CAWSRPLGPKEKLFF. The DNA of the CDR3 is TGTGCCTGGAGTCGACCCTTAGGGCCAAAGGAAAAACTGTTTTTT.

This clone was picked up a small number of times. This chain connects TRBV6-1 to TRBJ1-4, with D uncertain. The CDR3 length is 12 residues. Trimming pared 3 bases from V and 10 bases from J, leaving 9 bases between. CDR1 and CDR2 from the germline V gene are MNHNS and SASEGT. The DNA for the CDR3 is TGTGCCAGCAGTGACGGGTTTGGAAAACTGTTTTTT. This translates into CASSDGFGKLFF.

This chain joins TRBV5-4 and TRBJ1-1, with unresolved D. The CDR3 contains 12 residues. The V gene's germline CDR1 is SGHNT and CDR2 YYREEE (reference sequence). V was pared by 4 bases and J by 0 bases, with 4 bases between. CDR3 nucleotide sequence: TGTGCCAGCAGCCGAGTGAACACTGAAGCTTTCTTT. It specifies CASSRVNTEAFF.

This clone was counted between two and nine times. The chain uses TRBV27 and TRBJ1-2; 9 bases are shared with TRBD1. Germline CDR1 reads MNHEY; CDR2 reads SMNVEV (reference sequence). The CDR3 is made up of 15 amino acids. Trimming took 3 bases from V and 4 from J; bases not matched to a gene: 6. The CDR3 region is CASSFRDRATYGYTF. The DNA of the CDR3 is TGTGCCAGCAGTTTTCGGGACAGGGCCACCTATGGCTACACCTTC.

The CDR3 DNA reads TGTGCCAGCAGCCAGGGGCTTGGCTACACCTTC. As protein: CASSQGLGYTF. This rearrangement joins TRBV28 to TRBJ1-2; TRBD1 might be the D (6 bases). Germline V lookup: CDR1 MDHEN, CDR2 SYDVKM. The CDR3 loop spans 11 amino acids. Trimming left V 6 bases short and J 7 bases short, with 9 bases between.

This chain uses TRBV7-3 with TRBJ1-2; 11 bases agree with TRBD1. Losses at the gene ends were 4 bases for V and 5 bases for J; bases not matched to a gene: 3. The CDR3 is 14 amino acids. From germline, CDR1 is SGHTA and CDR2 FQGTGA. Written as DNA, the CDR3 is TGTGCCAGCAGCTCCGGGACAGGGGGGTATGGCTACACCTTC. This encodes CASSSGTGGYGYTF.

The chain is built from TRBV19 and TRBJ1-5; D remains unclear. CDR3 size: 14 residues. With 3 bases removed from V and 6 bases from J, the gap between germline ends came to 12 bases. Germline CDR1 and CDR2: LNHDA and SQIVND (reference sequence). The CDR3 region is CASSMRDTRQPQHF. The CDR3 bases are TGTGCCAGTAGTATGCGAGACACACGTCAGCCCCAGCATTTT.

The DNA for the CDR3 is TGTGCCACCTCTTTGTTAGGGACATTGCAAGAGACCCAGTACTTC. The encoded protein is CATSLLGTLQETQYF. The chain uses TRBV18 and TRBJ2-5; the D gene is possibly TRBD1 (6 bases). The CDR3 has 15 amino acids. CDR1 and CDR2 from the germline V gene are KGHSH and LQKENI. Trimming removed 10 bases at V and 2 bases at J, with 20 bases between. Full variable domain (rest looked up from reference TRBV18 and TRBJ2-5): NAGVMQNPRHLVRRRGQEARLRCSPMKGHSHVYWYRQLPEEGLKFMVYLQKENIIDESGMPKERFSAEFPKEGPSILRIQQVVRGDSAAYFCATSLLGTLQETQYFGPGTRLLVL.